This TCR beta chain derives from a study of T cell responses to AZD1222 COVID-19 vaccine. Study context: Pooling was applied to second doses at about 4 or about 12 weeks.

The study's findings and limits: Baseline seropositivity characterized only a handful of AZD1222 recipients. Repertoires were obtained solely post-peak T cell response. With two AZD1222 doses given, Spike-specific TCR breadth and depth both rose.

Assay used: immunoSEQ multiplex PCR; TCRdb lists only in-frame clones, some missing. Of about 120,000 clones in the sample, approximately 87% are singletons; the top ten hold less than 15%. V lost 4 bases, J lost 1 base, and 1 base stayed unmatched. Germline CDR1 reads SGHRS; CDR2 reads YFSETQ. This CDR3 is 13 amino acids long. Of note for this clone: Its antigen is undetermined.

The chain recombines TRBV5-1 with TRBJ1-2, with 7 positions matching TRBD1. The sequence was obtained from an adult in good health. Sequences were derived from peripheral blood, sampled on day 0 of AZD1222 vaccination. CDR3 residues: CASSGDSNYGYTF. The CDR3 nucleotides read TGCGCCAGCAGCGGGGACAGTAACTATGGCTACACCTTC. Combining the CDR3 with reference TRBV5-1 and TRBJ1-2 gives the whole variable domain KAGVTQTPRYLIKTRGQQVTLSCSPISGHRSVSWYQQTPGQGLQFLFEYFSETQRNKGNFPGRFSGRQFSNSRSEMNVSTLELGDSALYLCASSGDSNYGYTFGSGTRLTVV.